Described below is a single T cell receptor beta chain sequence and its context. The antigen is unknown. The CDR3 runs to 13 residues. With 5 bases removed from V and 5 bases from J, the gap between germline ends came to 12 bases. The germline V gene has CDR1 MNHEY and CDR2 SMNVEV (reference sequence). The source of the sample is a study of OX40 agonist ivuxolimab in advanced cancers. Across the study: Ivuxolimab, which is an agonistic anti-OX40 (CD134) antibody, was administered to the patients. Patients in dose escalation had liver, melanoma, kidney or head and neck cancers.

Overall study results and limits: More expanded clones were found, on average, in CD8+ than in CD4+ T cells.

Blood samples were obtained at baseline, cycle 4 day 1, and cycle 7 day 1. Here immunoSEQ multiplex PCR was the method, and the copy in TCRdb shows in-frame clones only, minus some. The sample shows approximately 50,000 clones, 84% of them seen only once. The clonotype comes from an adult with an advanced solid tumor such as melanoma, head and neck, liver or kidney cancer. The rearrangement links TRBV27 to TRBJ2-5; unclear D gene. Source: CD4+ or CD8+ T cells sorted from blood, taken in a trial of the OX40 agonist ivuxolimab. CDR3 DNA: TGTGCCAGCAGTACGGTCCGTGGGGAGACCCAGTACTTC. This encodes CASSTVRGETQYF.